This T cell receptor (beta chain) derives from a study of OX40 agonist ivuxolimab in advanced cancers. Study at large: Patients received intravenous ivuxolimab every 2 weeks at 0.01 to 10 mg/kg. Previous treatment with anti-PD-1, anti-PD-L1 or anti-CTLA-4 therapy was allowed; 40% had received some.

This clone was seen once. What it binds is not known. Profiled with immunoSEQ multiplex PCR; TCRdb holds only in-frame clones, not every one. Of 60,000 to 80,000 clones detected, roughly four fifths appear once; the ten largest clones hold almost 4.5%. Whole-study findings and limits: In the 0.1-3.0 mg/kg groups, partial responders showed among the lowest expansion. It was also the case that some nonresponders had low normalized T-cell clonal expansion.

The CDR3 has 18 residues. V gave up 5 bases and J gave up 7 bases; unmatched junction bases: 16. The germline CDR1 and CDR2 sequences are SEHNR and FQNEAQ (reference sequence). This receptor was identified in an adult with an advanced solid tumor such as melanoma, head and neck, liver or kidney cancer. This chain links TRBV7-9 with TRBJ2-2; 10 bases fit TRBD1. The specimen comprised CD4+ or CD8+ T cells sorted from blood, sampled in a trial of the OX40 agonist ivuxolimab. The CDR3 bases are TGTGCCAGCAGCCCCCAGGTGGGGACAGGGGACATTTTCGGGGAGCTGTTTTTT. Amino acids: CASSPQVGTGDIFGELFF.